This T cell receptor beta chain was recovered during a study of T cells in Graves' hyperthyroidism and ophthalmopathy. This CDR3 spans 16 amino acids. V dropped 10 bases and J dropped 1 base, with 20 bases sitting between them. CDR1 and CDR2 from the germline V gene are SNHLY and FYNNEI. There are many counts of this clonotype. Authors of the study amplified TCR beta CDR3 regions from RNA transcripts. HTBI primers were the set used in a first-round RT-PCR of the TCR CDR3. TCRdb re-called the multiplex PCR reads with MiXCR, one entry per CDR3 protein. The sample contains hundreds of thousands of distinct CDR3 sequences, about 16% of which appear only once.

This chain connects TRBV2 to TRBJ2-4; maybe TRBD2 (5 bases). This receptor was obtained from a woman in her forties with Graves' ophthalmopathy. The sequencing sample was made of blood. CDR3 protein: CATVTRGRFAKNIQYF. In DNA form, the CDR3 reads TGTGCCACCGTTACCCGGGGTCGATTTGCCAAAAACATTCAGTACTTC.